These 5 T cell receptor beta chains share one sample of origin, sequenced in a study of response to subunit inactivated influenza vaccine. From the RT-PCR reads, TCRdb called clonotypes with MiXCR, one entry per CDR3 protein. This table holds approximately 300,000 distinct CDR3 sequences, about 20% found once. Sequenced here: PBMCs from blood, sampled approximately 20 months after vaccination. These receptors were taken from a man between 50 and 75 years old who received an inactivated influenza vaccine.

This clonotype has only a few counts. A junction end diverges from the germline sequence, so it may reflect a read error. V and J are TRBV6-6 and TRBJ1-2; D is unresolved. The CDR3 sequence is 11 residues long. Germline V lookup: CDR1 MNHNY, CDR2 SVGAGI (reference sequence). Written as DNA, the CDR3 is TGTGCCAGCGAACAGAACTTTGGCTACACCTTC. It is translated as CASEQNFGYTF.

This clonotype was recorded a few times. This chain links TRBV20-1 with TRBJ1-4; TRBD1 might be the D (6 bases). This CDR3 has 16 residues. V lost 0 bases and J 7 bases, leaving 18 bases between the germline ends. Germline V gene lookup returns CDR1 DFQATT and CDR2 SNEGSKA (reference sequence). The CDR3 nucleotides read TGCAGTGCTAGAGATACATACAGGGAAGTTACTGAAAAACTGTTTTTT. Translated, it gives CSARDTYREVTEKLFF.

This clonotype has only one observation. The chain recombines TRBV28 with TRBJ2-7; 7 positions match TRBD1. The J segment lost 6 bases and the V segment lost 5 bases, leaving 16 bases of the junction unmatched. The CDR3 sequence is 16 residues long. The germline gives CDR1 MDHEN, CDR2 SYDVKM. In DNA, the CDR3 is TGTGCCAGCAGTCGATTTTCTAGGACAGGATTCTTCGAGCAGTACTTC. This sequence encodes CASSRFSRTGFFEQYF.

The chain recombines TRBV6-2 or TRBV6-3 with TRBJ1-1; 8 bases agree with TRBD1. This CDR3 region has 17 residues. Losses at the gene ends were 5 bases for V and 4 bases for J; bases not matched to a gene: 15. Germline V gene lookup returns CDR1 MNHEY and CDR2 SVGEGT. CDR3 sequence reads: CASSQLSRGRRGTEAFF. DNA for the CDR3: TGTGCCAGCAGTCAACTCTCCAGGGGGCGGCGAGGCACTGAAGCTTTCTTT.

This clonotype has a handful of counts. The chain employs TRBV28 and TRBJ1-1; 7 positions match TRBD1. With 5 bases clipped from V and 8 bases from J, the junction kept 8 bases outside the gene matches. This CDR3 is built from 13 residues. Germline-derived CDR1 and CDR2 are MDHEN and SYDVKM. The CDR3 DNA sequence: TGTGCCAGCAGTCCGCTGACAGGGCCCGAAGCTTTCTTT. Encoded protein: CASSPLTGPEAFF.